This T cell receptor (beta chain) was observed in a study of cytomegalovirus exposure and HLA in healthy donors. On the study more broadly: Approximately 180 million T cells yielded roughly 120 million unique TCR beta sequences, as an earlier analysis found. General study findings and limits: Across donors, presence/absence analyses took sequencing depth to be roughly uniform. Investigators reported 150 to 200 TCR beta chains as tied to cytomegalovirus. Common viral pathogens seemed, in a later analysis, to connect with several of the most significant clusters.

V dropped 7 bases and J dropped 5; count of bases not matched to a gene: 9. The CDR3 has 15 amino acids. Germline CDR1 is MRHNA and CDR2 is SNTAGT. The PCR ran on 60 Vbeta and 13 Jbeta primers. TCRdb's table, derived via immunoSEQ multiplex PCR, lists solely in-frame clones and lacks some. The sample has roughly 99,000 clones, over 75% seen once. Points on this clone: Its antigen is unknown.

The material sequenced was PBMCs. This TCR derives from a male donor in good health and CMV-seronegative. This chain connects TRBV6-4 to TRBJ1-1, with TRBD1 identical over 11 bases. The CDR3 nucleotides are TGTGCCAGCACCAAGGTCGGGACAGGGGGGACTGAAGCTTTCTTT. This sequence encodes CASTKVGTGGTEAFF.